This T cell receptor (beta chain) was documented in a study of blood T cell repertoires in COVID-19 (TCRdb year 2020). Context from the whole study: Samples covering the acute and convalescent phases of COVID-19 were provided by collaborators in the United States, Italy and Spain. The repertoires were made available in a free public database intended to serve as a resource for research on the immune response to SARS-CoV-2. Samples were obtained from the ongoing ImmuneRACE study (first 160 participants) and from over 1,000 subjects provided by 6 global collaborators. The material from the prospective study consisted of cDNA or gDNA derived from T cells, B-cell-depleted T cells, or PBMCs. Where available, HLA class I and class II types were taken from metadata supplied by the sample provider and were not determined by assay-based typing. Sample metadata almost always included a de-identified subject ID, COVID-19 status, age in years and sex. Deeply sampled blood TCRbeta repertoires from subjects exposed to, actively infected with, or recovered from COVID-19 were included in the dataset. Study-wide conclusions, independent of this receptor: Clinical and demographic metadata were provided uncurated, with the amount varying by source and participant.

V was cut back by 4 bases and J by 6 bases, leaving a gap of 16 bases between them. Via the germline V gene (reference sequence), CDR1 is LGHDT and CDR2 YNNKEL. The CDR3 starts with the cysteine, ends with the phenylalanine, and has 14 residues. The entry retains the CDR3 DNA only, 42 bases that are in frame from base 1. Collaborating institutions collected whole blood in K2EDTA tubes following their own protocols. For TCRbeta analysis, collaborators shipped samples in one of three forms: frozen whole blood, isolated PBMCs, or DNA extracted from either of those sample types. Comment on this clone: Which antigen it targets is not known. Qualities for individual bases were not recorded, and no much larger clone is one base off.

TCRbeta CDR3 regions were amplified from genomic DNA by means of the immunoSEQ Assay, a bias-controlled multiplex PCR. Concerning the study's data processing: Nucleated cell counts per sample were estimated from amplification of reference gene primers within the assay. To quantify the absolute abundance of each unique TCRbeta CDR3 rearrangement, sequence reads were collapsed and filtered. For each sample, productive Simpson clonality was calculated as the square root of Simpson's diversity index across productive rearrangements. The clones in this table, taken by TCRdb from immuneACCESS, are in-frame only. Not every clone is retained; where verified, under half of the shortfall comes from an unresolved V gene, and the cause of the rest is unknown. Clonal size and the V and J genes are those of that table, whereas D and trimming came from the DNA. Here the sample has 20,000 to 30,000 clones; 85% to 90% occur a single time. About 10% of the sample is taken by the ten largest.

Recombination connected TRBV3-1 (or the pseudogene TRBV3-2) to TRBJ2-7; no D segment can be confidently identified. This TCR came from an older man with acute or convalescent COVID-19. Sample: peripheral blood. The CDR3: CASSRFNYPGEQYF. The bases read TGTGCCAGCAGCCGCTTTAACTACCCGGGCGAGCAGTACTTC.